This T cell receptor beta chain was recovered during a study of OX40 agonist ivuxolimab in advanced cancers. Across the whole study: Mean age 60 years, range about 23 to 85; 82.7% male. Notes on the study in general: Among the lowest peripheral clonal expansion occurred in 0.1-3.0 mg/kg partial responders. Expanded clones were, on average, more numerous in CD8+ T cells than in CD4+. Several nonresponders also turned out to have low normalized T-cell clonal expansion.

Looked up from germline, CDR1 is LGHNA and CDR2 is YSLEER. This CDR3 spans 15 amino acids. V lost 0 bases to trimming and J lost 10 bases; unmatched junction nucleotides: 9. Notes on this clone: Its target is not known.

The protocol was immunoSEQ multiplex PCR, while the TCRdb copy is restricted to in-frame clones and leaves out a portion. The repertoire holds 30,000 to 35,000 clones, with over 85% as singletons. The TCR was taken from an adult with an advanced solid tumor such as melanoma, head and neck, liver or kidney cancer. Material: CD4+ or CD8+ T cells sorted from blood, obtained in a trial of the OX40 agonist ivuxolimab. The rearrangement joins TRBV4-3 to TRBJ1-5; TRBD1 matches at 7 bases. CDR3 nucleotides: TGCGCCAGCAGCCAAGATCGGCAGGGGGGTGGACCCCAGCATTTT. It yields the protein CASSQDRQGGGPQHF.